This TCR beta chain came from a study of cytomegalovirus exposure and HLA in healthy donors. CDR1 is SGHDT and CDR2 is YYEEEE in the germline V gene. CDR3 size: 12 residues. V lost 4 bases and J lost 8, with 12 bases in between. The PCR ran on 60 Vbeta and 13 Jbeta primers. Per the original methods: Later reanalysis found around 80 million unique TCR beta chains, 9 million to 12 million of them shared. TCRdb's copy holds only in-frame clones and misses some; the assay was immunoSEQ multiplex PCR. V, J and clone size are those of that table, while D and trimming were read from the DNA. The sample gives around 100,000 clones, roughly 68% of which show up once; around 9% is in the top ten. General study findings and limits: According to an earlier analysis, most TCR beta V segments yielded productive rearrangements about 87% or about 30% of the time. Rates of TCR association differed by HLA locus in a later analysis, with DRB1 highest and HLA-C lowest. Cytomegalovirus association was assigned to about 180 TCR beta chains.

To note about this clone: Its antigen is as yet unknown.

J is TRBJ1-1 and V is TRBV5-6; possible D gene TRBD1, 6 bases. Sequencing was carried out using PBMCs. This TCR was sampled from a man aged 30-40 years in good health and CMV-seropositive. In DNA form, the CDR3 reads TGTGCCAGCAGCCCCGCCGGGACAGAAGCTTTCTTT. This codes for CASSPAGTEAFF. The full variable domain, completed using reference TRBV5-6 and TRBJ1-1, is DAGVTQSPTHLIKTRGQQVTLRCSPKSGHDTVSWYQQALGQGPQFIFQYYEEEERQRGNFPDRFSGHQFPNYSSELNVNALLLGDSALYLCASSPAGTEAFFGQGTRLTVV.